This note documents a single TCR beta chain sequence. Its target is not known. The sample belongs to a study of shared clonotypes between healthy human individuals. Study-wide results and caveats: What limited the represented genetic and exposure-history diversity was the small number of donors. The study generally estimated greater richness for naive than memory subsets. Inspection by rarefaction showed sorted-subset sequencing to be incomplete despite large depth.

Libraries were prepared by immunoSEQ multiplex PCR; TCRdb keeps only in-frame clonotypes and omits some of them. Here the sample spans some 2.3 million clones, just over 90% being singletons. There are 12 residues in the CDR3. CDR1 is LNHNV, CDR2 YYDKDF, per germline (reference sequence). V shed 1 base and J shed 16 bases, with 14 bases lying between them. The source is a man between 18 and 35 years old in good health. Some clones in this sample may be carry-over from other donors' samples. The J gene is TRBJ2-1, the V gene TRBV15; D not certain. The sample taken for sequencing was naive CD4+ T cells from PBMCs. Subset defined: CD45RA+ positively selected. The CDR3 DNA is TGTGCCACCAGCAGAGGGTGGGCGGAAGAATTCTTC. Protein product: CATSRGWAEEFF.